A single sample gave rise to the 31 T cell receptor beta chains below, sequenced in a study of blood T cell repertoires in COVID-19. Method: immunoSEQ multiplex PCR; TCRdb's copy keeps in-frame clones and lacks some. The sample has tens of thousands of clones; around 80% are singletons. The sample was peripheral blood. These receptors came from a human donor in a cohort sampled during active COVID-19.

The rearrangement links TRBV5-4 to TRBJ2-2, with TRBD1 identical over 12 bases. Germline V CDR1 and CDR2: SGHNT, YYREEE (reference sequence). V gave up 4 bases and J gave up 5 bases; unmatched junction bases: 3. CDR3 length: 15 amino acids. The CDR3 is CASSPGQGATGELFF. For the CDR3, the DNA is TGTGCCAGCAGCCCGGGACAGGGGGCGACCGGGGAGCTGTTTTTT.

This chain uses TRBV30 with TRBJ2-7; TRBD2 aligns across 7 bases. With V trimmed by 3 bases and J by 7 bases, 12 bases remained unmatched. Germline assignment: CDR1 GTSNPN and CDR2 SVGIG (reference sequence). This CDR3 has 14 amino acids. CDR3 sequence (DNA): TGTGCCTGGAGCGACGGGAGGTGGGTGGGGGAGCAGTACTTC. It specifies CAWSDGRWVGEQYF.

The CDR3 sequence: CASSPRRTGGTYGYTF. In DNA, the CDR3 is TGTGCCAGCAGCCCCCGTAGGACAGGGGGCACCTATGGCTACACCTTC. V is TRBV7-9 and J is TRBJ1-2; TRBD1 matches 11 bases. Trimming at V came to 5 bases and at J to 4 bases, leaving 9 bases not matched to a gene. Germline V gene data show CDR1 as SEHNR and CDR2 as FQNEAQ (reference sequence). The CDR3 runs to 16 residues.

The rearrangement uses TRBV7-2 and TRBJ1-5, with TRBD1 matching over 9 bases. Germline CDR1 is SGHTA and CDR2 is FQGNSA. The V gene end was trimmed by 3 bases and the J gene end by 0 bases; junction bases not matched to a gene: 3. This CDR3 is built from 16 residues. CDR3 coding DNA: TGTGCCAGCAGCTTCTTGGACAGGGGTAGCAATCAGCCCCAGCATTTT. It yields the protein CASSFLDRGSNQPQHF.

V gene TRBV4-3 combines with J gene TRBJ2-2, with 10 nucleotides matching TRBD2. J was trimmed by 4 bases and V by 0 bases; bases with no gene match: 8. The germline gives CDR1 LGHNA, CDR2 YSLEER. This CDR3 is 18 amino acids long. The CDR3 nucleotides are TGCGCCAGCAGCCAAGATCCAGCGGGAGGGGGGAGCACCGGGGAGCTGTTTTTT. Translation gives CASSQDPAGGGSTGELFF.

The genes are TRBV11-3 and TRBJ2-1; 8 bases line up with TRBD2. V shed 1 base, J shed 6 bases, and the junction held 5 bases outside the gene matches. The CDR3 is 15 residues long. Germline V gene data show CDR1 as SGHNT and CDR2 as YENEEA. The CDR3 nucleotides are TGTGCCAGCAGCTTAGGGGGAGCGGGAGCCAATGAGCAGTTCTTC. As protein: CASSLGGAGANEQFF.

This rearrangement joins TRBV11-2 to TRBJ1-1, with TRBD1 matching 7 bases. Germline V gene lookup returns CDR1 SGHAT and CDR2 FQNNGV. This CDR3 has 12 residues. The trim removed 4 bases at V and 10 bases at J, leaving 6 bases unmatched. CDR3 loop: CASSSDRVRAFF. For the CDR3, the DNA is TGTGCCAGCAGCTCCGACAGGGTTCGAGCTTTCTTT.

V gene TRBV5-1 combines with J gene TRBJ2-5, with 9 bases matching TRBD2. CDR1 is SGHRS, CDR2 YFSETQ, per germline. V shed 6 bases, J shed 4 bases, and the junction held 10 bases outside the gene matches. This CDR3 spans 15 amino acids. The CDR3 DNA sequence: TGCGCCAGCACCCAAAGGCCACTAGCGGGAGAGACCCAGTACTTC. Translated, it gives CASTQRPLAGETQYF.

The rearrangement joins TRBV7-3 to TRBJ2-2; TRBD2 matches 7 bases. Germline V gene lookup returns CDR1 SGHTA and CDR2 FQGTGA. The CDR3 loop spans 13 amino acids. With V trimmed by 4 bases and J by 4 bases, 0 bases remained unmatched. The CDR3 loop reads CASSSSGTGELFF. CDR3 DNA sequence: TGTGCCAGCAGCTCTAGCGGCACCGGGGAGCTGTTTTTT.

As concerns this clone: Relative to the germline gene, one junction end is altered; a read error may explain this. This rearrangement joins TRBV2 to TRBJ1-1; TRBD1 matches at 7 bases. The CDR3 is 14 residues long. CDR1 and CDR2 (germline): SNHLY, FYNNEI. For the CDR3, the DNA is TGTGCCAGCAGTGACCATCGTGGGGGTACAGGGGCCGACTTT. Translated: CASSDHRGGTGADF.

The genes are TRBV4-3 and TRBJ1-4; D gene uncertain. Looked up from germline, CDR1 is LGHNA and CDR2 is YSLEER. The CDR3 sequence is 15 residues long. The V and J ends lost 3 bases and 0 bases respectively, with 8 bases between them. Here the CDR3 DNA reads TGCGCCAGCAGCCAGCAGTCTGCAACTAATGAAAAACTGTTTTTT. Its protein is CASSQQSATNEKLFF.

The chain employs TRBV9 and TRBJ2-1; 7 positions match TRBD2. This CDR3 has 13 amino acids. Per germline, CDR1 SGDLS and CDR2 YYNGEE. V lost 0 bases to trimming and J lost 11 bases; unmatched junction nucleotides: 5. The CDR3 nucleotides are TGTGCCAGCAGCGTAGGACTAGCCGGAAAGCAGTTCTTC. It codes for CASSVGLAGKQFF.

This chain uses TRBV7-2 with TRBJ2-7, with 9 nucleotides matching TRBD1. V shed 9 bases and J 2 bases; nucleotides not matched to a gene: 11. This CDR3 has 15 residues. Germline-derived CDR1 and CDR2 are SGHTA and FQGNSA. The CDR3 nucleotides read TGTGCCAGTCGAAGCGCCGGGACAGGGACCTACGAGCAGTACTTC. Amino acid sequence: CASRSAGTGTYEQYF.

The chain links TRBV2 to TRBJ1-6; D gene uncertain. Germline V lookup: CDR1 SNHLY, CDR2 FYNNEI. CDR3 length equals 13 residues. Trimming removed 3 bases from V and 9 bases from J, with 9 bases in between. CDR3: CASSEGRSSPLHF. The CDR3 DNA is TGTGCCAGCAGTGAGGGCAGAAGTTCACCCCTCCACTTT.

Only a few counts were recorded for this clone. V gene TRBV3-1 (or the pseudogene TRBV3-2) combines with J gene TRBJ1-2, with a weak D call TRBD1 (6 bases). The CDR3 is made up of 13 amino acids. Germline CDR1 and CDR2: LGHDT and YNNKEL (reference sequence). Between the trimmed V and J ends, which lost 4 bases and 7 bases, there was a span of 13 bases. CDR3 sequence: CASSLRQAGGYTF. In DNA form, the CDR3 reads TGTGCCAGCAGCCTGAGACAGGCAGGTGGCTACACCTTC.

V gene TRBV4-2 combines with J gene TRBJ2-5; tentatively, D is TRBD1 (8 bases). Between the trimmed V and J ends, which lost 4 bases and 7 bases, there was a span of 19 bases. This CDR3 spans 15 amino acids. Germline lookup yields CDR1 LGHNA and CDR2 YNFKEQ. The CDR3 nucleotides are TGTGCCAGCAGCCCGACTACCAACAGGGGGGGGACCCAGTACTTC. Amino acid sequence: CASSPTTNRGGTQYF.

This clone came up a few times. In nucleotides, the CDR3 is TGTGCCACCAGTGATGTGCAAGGGGTCGGCTACACCTTC. Protein sequence: CATSDVQGVGYTF. The rearrangement uses TRBV24-1 and TRBJ1-2, with D possibly being TRBD1 (5 bases). CDR3 length equals 13 residues. In germline, CDR1 is KGHDR, CDR2 SFDVKD. The V end lost 3 bases, the J end lost 8 bases, and 12 bases lay between the germline ends.

The chain joins TRBV7-7 to TRBJ2-7; TRBD2 matches 9 bases. Losses at the gene ends were 1 base for V and 3 bases for J; bases not matched to a gene: 4. Germline loops: CDR1 SSHAT, CDR2 FNYEAQ (reference sequence). The length of the CDR3 is 15 residues. The CDR3 coding sequence is TGTGCCAGCAGCTTAGGACTAGCGGAGGACTACGAGCAGTACTTC. This sequence encodes CASSLGLAEDYEQYF.

The CDR3 loop is CATGSQGNQPQHF. Here the CDR3 DNA reads TGTGCCACCGGTTCGCAGGGAAATCAGCCCCAGCATTTT. The V gene is TRBV24-1, the J gene TRBJ1-5; tentatively, D is TRBD1 (5 bases). Germline loops: CDR1 KGHDR, CDR2 SFDVKD. This CDR3 has 13 amino acids. The V end was cut by 9 bases, the J end by 4 bases, with 12 bases between.

This rearrangement joins TRBV27 to TRBJ2-3; the match to TRBD2 covers 12 bases. CDR1 and CDR2 from the germline V gene are MNHEY and SMNVEV (reference sequence). J lost 4 bases, V lost 5 bases, and 10 bases had no gene match. The CDR3 has 17 amino acids. The CDR3 coding sequence is TGTGCCAGCAGTCCCGTCTCTAGCGGGAGGGCCCCAGATACGCAGTATTTT. Encoded protein: CASSPVSSGRAPDTQYF.

The rearrangement uses TRBV11-3 and TRBJ2-3; 12 bases match TRBD2. Germline V gene sequence: CDR1 SGHNT, CDR2 YENEEA. The length of the CDR3 is 17 residues. With 5 bases clipped from V and 2 bases from J, the junction kept 8 bases outside the gene matches. Here the CDR3 reads CASSPGLAGGNTDTQYF. The CDR3 DNA reads as TGTGCCAGCAGCCCGGGACTAGCGGGCGGAAACACAGATACGCAGTATTTT.

This clone came up once. The chain is built from TRBV30 and TRBJ2-7; 9 bases are shared with TRBD2. CDR1 is GTSNPN and CDR2 is SVGIG in the germline V gene (reference sequence). This CDR3 comprises 14 residues. The trim removed 5 bases at V and 5 bases at J, leaving 10 bases unmatched. CDR3 region: CAWGPAAGGNEQYF. The CDR3 DNA is TGTGCCTGGGGACCTGCAGCGGGAGGTAACGAGCAGTACTTC. Based on the CDR3 plus reference TRBV30 and TRBJ2-7, the full variable domain is SQTIHQWPATLVQPVGSPLSLECTVEGTSNPNLYWYRQAAGRGLQLLFYSVGIGQISSEVPQNLSASRPQDRQFILSSKKLLLSDSGFYLCAWGPAAGGNEQYFGPGTRLTVT.

V and J are TRBV11-1 and TRBJ2-7; the match to TRBD2 covers 7 bases. CDR1 is SGHAT and CDR2 is FQDESV in the germline V gene (reference sequence). The J segment lost 4 bases and the V segment lost 7 bases, leaving 7 bases of the junction unmatched. This CDR3 is built from 13 residues. CDR3 in amino acids: CASTLTGGYEQYF. The CDR3 nucleotides read TGTGCCAGCACCCTAACGGGGGGTTACGAGCAGTACTTC.

This clone was seen a single time. The genes are TRBV7-3 and TRBJ1-1; tentative D call: TRBD1 (6 bases). Trimming cost V 4 bases and J 1 base, with 13 bases left between them. The CDR3 loop spans 15 amino acids. Germline V gives CDR1 SGHTA, CDR2 FQGTGA. CDR3 residues: CASSSLYRENTEAFF. The CDR3 nucleotides are TGTGCCAGCAGCTCCCTCTACAGGGAGAACACTGAAGCTTTCTTT.

For the CDR3, the DNA is TGTGCCAGCAGCTTAGACTACAGGCTCGAGCAGTACTTC. This gives the protein CASSLDYRLEQYF. The chain combines TRBV7-2 with TRBJ2-7, with D perhaps matching TRBD1 (5 bases). Trimming pared 1 base from V and 6 bases from J, leaving 10 bases between. Germline assignment: CDR1 SGHTA and CDR2 FQGNSA. The CDR3 totals 13 residues.

This chain connects TRBV27 to TRBJ2-2; D is perhaps TRBD2 (6 bases). In germline, CDR1 is MNHEY, CDR2 SMNVEV (reference sequence). Trimming pared 5 bases from V and 0 bases from J, leaving 22 bases between. The CDR3 has 19 residues. The CDR3 loop reads CASSPILGRVAANTGELFF. The CDR3 DNA sequence: TGTGCCAGCAGTCCGATTCTGGGGCGTGTAGCGGCGAACACCGGGGAGCTGTTTTTT.

The J gene is TRBJ2-2, the V gene TRBV6-6; 8 bases match TRBD1. CDR1 MNHNY and CDR2 SVGAGI come from the germline V gene (reference sequence). J was trimmed by 1 base and V by 7 bases; bases with no gene match: 8. CDR3 size: 16 residues. The CDR3: CASTSSGTGNTGELFF. For the CDR3, the DNA is TGTGCCAGCACCTCCTCCGGGACAGGGAACACCGGGGAGCTGTTTTTT.

The chain links TRBV18 to TRBJ2-3; maybe TRBD2 (6 bases). The V gene's germline CDR1 is KGHSH and CDR2 LQKENI. Trimming cost V 2 bases and J 7 bases, with 10 bases left between them. CDR3 length equals 13 residues. The CDR3 bases are TGTGCCAGCTCACCATTCAGCGGGTATACGCAGTATTTT. This encodes CASSPFSGYTQYF. Together with reference TRBV18 and TRBJ2-3, the CDR3 gives the full variable domain: NAGVMQNPRHLVRRRGQEARLRCSPMKGHSHVYWYRQLPEEGLKFMVYLQKENIIDESGMPKERFSAEFPKEGPSILRIQQVVRGDSAAYFCASSPFSGYTQYFGPGTRLTVL.

This clone is a singleton in its sample. The chain is built from TRBV5-1 and TRBJ2-7; 7 bases fit TRBD2. The V gene's germline CDR1 is SGHRS and CDR2 YFSETQ. V was clipped by 4 bases and J by 2 bases; unmatched bases: 21. The CDR3 runs 19 residues. The CDR3 sequence is CASSPYGQGWTSGTYEQYF. CDR3 DNA: TGCGCCAGCAGCCCTTACGGCCAGGGATGGACTAGTGGGACCTACGAGCAGTACTTC.

This clone was observed a handful of times. The chain is built from TRBV27 and TRBJ1-2, with D maybe TRBD1 (6 bases). CDR1 is MNHEY and CDR2 is SMNVEV in the germline V gene (reference sequence). The length of the CDR3 is 13 residues. Trimming stripped 5 bases from V and 8 bases from J, with 15 bases between. The CDR3 reads CASSRAARGGYTF. The CDR3 DNA follows: TGTGCCAGCAGTCGGGCGGCAAGGGGGGGCTACACCTTC.

This chain connects TRBV5-1 to TRBJ2-7; 7 bases are shared with TRBD1. The V and J ends lost 2 bases and 3 bases, in that order; junction bases with no gene match: 5. The germline V gene encodes CDR1 SGHRS and CDR2 YFSETQ. This CDR3 has 14 residues. The CDR3 is CASSFSTGLYEQYF. The CDR3 coding sequence is TGCGCCAGCAGCTTTTCGACAGGGCTCTACGAGCAGTACTTC.